A selection of T cell receptor beta chains follows, all from one sample in a study of shared clonotypes between healthy human individuals. TCRdb's copy holds only in-frame clones and misses some; the assay was immunoSEQ multiplex PCR. Of over 2 million clones detected, roughly 95% appear once; the ten largest clones hold roughly 0.13%. Source material: naive CD4+ T cells sorted from blood. The receptors originated from a man between 18 and 29 years old in good health. Both conserved end residues are part of each CDR3. The order of the fields is D gene, clone size, V gene, J gene, CDR3 length, CDR3 protein, CDR3 DNA. The D gene is left open where the match is weak. Not every row has a clone size; where given, it reads once, few, many or a size class.

D: TRBD1; size: NA; V: TRBV5-1; J: TRBJ1-2; length: 16; CDR3: CASSLVPGQVAYGYTF; DNA: TGCGCCAGCAGCTTGGTCCCGGGACAGGTCGCCTATGGCTACACCTTC
D: NA; size: once; V: TRBV6-5; J: TRBJ2-5; length: 14; CDR3: CASSSTGWRETQYF; DNA: TGTGCCAGCAGTAGTACGGGGTGGCGAGAGACCCAGTACTTC
D: NA; size: NA; V: TRBV18; J: TRBJ1-1; length: 13; CDR3: CASSGGMNTEAFF; DNA: TGTGCCAGCTCAGGGGGGATGAACACTGAAGCTTTCTTT
D: NA; size: few; V: TRBV4-1; J: TRBJ1-1; length: 13; CDR3: CASSQDPAYQAFF; DNA: TGCGCCAGCAGCCAAGATCCCGCATACCAAGCTTTCTTT
D: TRBD1; size: NA; V: TRBV6-1; J: TRBJ2-7; length: 15; CDR3: CASSVRTGGSYEQYF; DNA: TGTGCCAGCAGTGTCCGGACAGGGGGCTCCTACGAGCAGTACTTC
D: TRBD1; size: once; V: TRBV29-1; J: TRBJ2-3; length: 13; CDR3: CSVGDSPTDTQYF; DNA: TGCAGCGTTGGGGACAGCCCCACAGATACGCAGTATTTT
D: NA; size: NA; V: TRBV9; J: TRBJ2-2; length: 15; CDR3: CASSVLTGNTGELFF; DNA: TGTGCCAGCAGCGTCCTCACAGGTAACACCGGGGAGCTGTTTTTT
D: NA; size: NA; V: TRBV9; J: TRBJ2-3; length: 14; CDR3: CASSVGYSTDTQYF; DNA: TGTGCCAGCAGCGTAGGTTACTCCACAGATACGCAGTATTTT
D: NA; size: NA; V: TRBV10-2; J: TRBJ1-2; length: 13; CDR3: CASSESGNYGYTF; DNA: TGCGCCAGCAGTGAGTCCGGGAACTATGGCTACACCTTC
D: TRBD1; size: NA; V: TRBV10-3; J: TRBJ1-3; length: 16; CDR3: CAISGRTGGSGNTIYF; DNA: TGTGCCATCAGTGGTCGGACAGGTGGCTCTGGAAACACCATATATTTT
D: TRBD1; size: NA; V: TRBV7-9; J: TRBJ1-4; length: 14; CDR3: CASSVGTANEKLFF; DNA: TGTGCCAGCAGCGTAGGGACAGCTAATGAAAAACTGTTTTTT
D: TRBD1; size: once; V: TRBV10-3; J: TRBJ2-7; length: 12; CDR3: CAISRTGIEQYF; DNA: TGTGCCATCAGCAGGACAGGGATCGAGCAGTACTTC
D: NA; size: NA; V: TRBV18; J: TRBJ2-5; length: 11; CDR3: CASSPLETQYF; DNA: TGTGCCAGCTCACCACTGGAGACCCAGTACTTC
D: TRBD2; size: NA; V: TRBV7-7; J: TRBJ2-3; length: 13; CDR3: CASSRAGVDTQYF; DNA: TGTGCTAGCAGCCGAGCGGGGGTTGATACGCAGTATTTT
D: TRBD2; size: NA; V: TRBV30; J: TRBJ2-3; length: 13; CDR3: CALERGAPDTQYF; DNA: TGTGCCCTCGAGCGGGGGGCCCCAGATACGCAGTATTTT
D: NA; size: once; V: TRBV18; J: TRBJ2-5; length: 14; CDR3: CASSPDSVAETQYF; DNA: TGTGCCAGCTCGCCTGACAGCGTGGCAGAGACCCAGTACTTC
D: TRBD2; size: NA; V: TRBV29-1; J: TRBJ2-1; length: 17; CDR3: CSVEAGAASGIPNEQFF; DNA: TGCAGCGTTGAAGCCGGGGCGGCTAGCGGGATACCGAATGAGCAGTTCTTC
D: NA; size: NA; V: TRBV27; J: TRBJ2-7; length: 15; CDR3: CASSPPGLIAYEQYF; DNA: TGTGCCAGCAGCCCCCCCGGGCTAATCGCCTACGAGCAGTACTTC
D: NA; size: NA; V: TRBV15; J: TRBJ1-5; length: 14; CDR3: CATSRQGHGQPQHF; DNA: TGTGCCACCAGCAGACAGGGGCACGGTCAGCCCCAGCATTTT
D: NA; size: NA; V: TRBV18; J: TRBJ2-7; length: 13; CDR3: CASSPGGSGEQYF; DNA: TGTGCCAGCTCACCGGGGGGTTCAGGCGAGCAGTACTTC
D: TRBD1; size: once; V: TRBV6-6; J: TRBJ2-2; length: 16; CDR3: CASTSGTGGKTGELFF; DNA: TGTGCCAGCACTTCGGGGACAGGGGGCAAAACCGGGGAGCTGTTTTTT
D: TRBD1; size: NA; V: TRBV28; J: TRBJ1-4; length: 14; CDR3: CASSFDRGNEKLFF; DNA: TGTGCCAGCAGTTTCGACAGGGGAAATGAAAAACTGTTTTTT
D: NA; size: NA; V: TRBV6-1; J: TRBJ1-2; length: 13; CDR3: CASIWDGSYGYTF; DNA: TGTGCCAGCATATGGGACGGAAGCTATGGCTACACCTTC
D: NA; size: NA; V: TRBV7-6; J: TRBJ2-5; length: 14; CDR3: CASSLAGRVETQYF; DNA: TGTGCCAGCAGCTTAGCGGGCAGGGTTGAGACCCAGTACTTC
D: TRBD2; size: NA; V: TRBV7-8; J: TRBJ2-3; length: 15; CDR3: CASSLASGGTDTQYF; DNA: TGTGCCAGCAGCTTGGCTAGCGGGGGCACAGATACGCAGTATTTT
D: NA; size: NA; V: TRBV5-1; J: TRBJ2-1; length: 14; CDR3: CASSGQWLDNEQFF; DNA: TGCGCCAGCAGCGGGCAGTGGCTAGACAATGAGCAGTTCTTC
D: TRBD2; size: NA; V: TRBV5-1; J: TRBJ2-7; length: 14; CDR3: CASSLTSGAPEQYF; DNA: TGCGCCAGCAGCTTGACTAGCGGGGCCCCCGAGCAGTACTTC
D: NA; size: NA; V: TRBV11-2; J: TRBJ1-6; length: 14; CDR3: CASSLAGSLSPLHF; DNA: TGTGCCAGCAGCTTAGCAGGGTCCCTATCACCCCTCCACTTT
D: TRBD2; size: NA; V: TRBV7-2; J: TRBJ2-3; length: 14; CDR3: CASSPGLATDTQYF; DNA: TGTGCCAGCAGCCCCGGACTAGCTACAGATACGCAGTATTTT
D: NA; size: once; V: TRBV6-5; J: TRBJ1-4; length: 14; CDR3: CASSYPGSNEKLFF; DNA: TGTGCCAGCAGCTACCCAGGGAGTAATGAAAAACTGTTTTTT
D: TRBD1; size: NA; V: TRBV7-2; J: TRBJ1-4; length: 15; CDR3: CASSEQGATNEKLFF; DNA: TGTGCCAGCAGCGAACAGGGGGCAACTAATGAAAAACTGTTTTTT
D: TRBD1; size: NA; V: TRBV18; J: TRBJ1-1; length: 17; CDR3: CASSFKGGTGGYTEAFF; DNA: TGTGCCAGCTCGTTCAAAGGAGGGACAGGAGGCTACACTGAAGCTTTCTTT
D: NA; size: NA; V: TRBV5-1; J: TRBJ2-6; length: 15; CDR3: CASSLTGSGANVLTF; DNA: TGCGCCAGCAGCTTGACGGGCTCTGGGGCCAACGTCCTGACTTTC
D: NA; size: NA; V: TRBV25-1; J: TRBJ2-7; length: 13; CDR3: CASSVAQGSEQYF; DNA: TGTGCCAGCAGTGTCGCCCAGGGCTCCGAGCAGTACTTC
D: NA; size: once; V: TRBV29-1; J: TRBJ2-1; length: 15; CDR3: CSVWERAMGVDEQFF; DNA: TGCAGCGTATGGGAGCGGGCCATGGGGGTGGATGAGCAGTTCTTC